These T cell receptor beta chains were read from a single sample in a study of CD8 T cells in ankylosing spondylitis. Using its own MiXCR run on the 5' RACE reads, TCRdb lists one record per CDR3 protein. The sample yields 470,000 or so distinct CDR3 sequences, about 24% seen once. The specimen was blood, either unsorted or a sorted T cell fraction (not recorded which). The source is a male donor with ankylosing spondylitis. CDR3s include the opening cysteine and the closing phenylalanine or tryptophan. A D gene is named only where the DNA matches it firmly. Not every row has a clone size; where given, it reads once, few, many or a size class.

j_call: TRBJ1-1; clone_size: few; v_call: TRBV3-1; d_call: -; cdr3_aa: CASSQEAVRGTEAFF; cdr3_nt: TGTGCCAGCAGCCAAGAAGCGGTCAGGGGAACTGAAGCTTTCTTT
j_call: TRBJ2-5; clone_size: -; v_call: TRBV20-1; d_call: TRBD2; cdr3_aa: CSARTSGNLIGAQYF; cdr3_nt: TGCAGTGCCAGGACTAGCGGAAATCTCATCGGGGCCCAGTACTTC
j_call: TRBJ2-3; clone_size: -; v_call: TRBV2; d_call: -; cdr3_aa: CAGNIATDTQYF; cdr3_nt: TGTGCCGGGAATATAGCTACAGATACGCAGTATTTT
j_call: TRBJ2-5; clone_size: -; v_call: TRBV20-1; d_call: TRBD1; cdr3_aa: CSARRTGLQETQYF; cdr3_nt: TGCAGTGCCCGTAGGACAGGGCTCCAAGAGACCCAGTACTTC
j_call: TRBJ2-5; clone_size: -; v_call: TRBV13; d_call: -; cdr3_aa: CASSPDGAQETQYF; cdr3_nt: TGTGCCAGCAGCCCTGACGGGGCACAAGAGACCCAGTACTTC
j_call: TRBJ1-2; clone_size: few; v_call: TRBV15; d_call: -; cdr3_aa: CATSRDLWDMRVDGYTF; cdr3_nt: TGTGCCACCAGCAGAGATCTCTGGGATATGAGGGTGGATGGCTACACCTTC
j_call: TRBJ2-3; clone_size: -; v_call: TRBV29-1; d_call: TRBD2; cdr3_aa: CSVMLAGSTDTQYF; cdr3_nt: TGCAGCGTTATGCTAGCGGGATCCACAGATACGCAGTATTTT
j_call: TRBJ1-5; clone_size: -; v_call: TRBV7-6; d_call: -; cdr3_aa: CASSPRGHSNQPQHF; cdr3_nt: TGTGCCAGCAGCCCACGGGGGCATAGCAATCAGCCCCAGCATTTT
j_call: TRBJ2-3; clone_size: once; v_call: TRBV5-1; d_call: -; cdr3_aa: CASSPTTLSDTQYF; cdr3_nt: TGCGCCAGCAGCCCCACGACCCTTTCTGATACGCAGTATTTT
j_call: TRBJ1-4; clone_size: -; v_call: TRBV24-1; d_call: TRBD1; cdr3_aa: CATSDRDRTSEKLFF; cdr3_nt: TGTGCCACCAGTGACCGGGACAGAACTTCTGAAAAACTGTTTTTT
j_call: TRBJ1-2; clone_size: -; v_call: TRBV10-2; d_call: -; cdr3_aa: CATGRGAMNGYTF; cdr3_nt: TGCGCCACCGGTCGGGGGGCGATGAATGGCTACACCTTC
j_call: TRBJ2-3; clone_size: -; v_call: TRBV4-2; d_call: TRBD2; cdr3_aa: CASSQDIAGVGTQYF; cdr3_nt: TGTGCCAGCAGCCAAGATATAGCGGGAGTGGGTACGCAGTATTTT
j_call: TRBJ1-5; clone_size: few; v_call: TRBV20-1; d_call: -; cdr3_aa: CSAETDPYNQPQHF; cdr3_nt: TGCAGTGCCGAGACAGACCCCTACAATCAGCCCCAGCATTTT
j_call: TRBJ1-1; clone_size: -; v_call: TRBV5-1; d_call: -; cdr3_aa: CASSLAFGGATEAFF; cdr3_nt: TGCGCCAGCAGCTTGGCGTTTGGGGGGGCCACTGAAGCTTTCTTT
j_call: TRBJ1-2; clone_size: -; v_call: TRBV3-1; d_call: TRBD1; cdr3_aa: CASSQRDRVHTF; cdr3_nt: TGTGCCAGCAGCCAACGGGACAGGGTGCACACCTTC
j_call: TRBJ2-2; clone_size: few; v_call: TRBV15; d_call: TRBD2; cdr3_aa: CATSRDRSGRVGELFF; cdr3_nt: TGTGCCACCAGCAGAGATAGATCAGGGAGGGTCGGGGAGCTGTTTTTT
j_call: TRBJ2-7; clone_size: -; v_call: TRBV29-1; d_call: -; cdr3_aa: CSARTATYEQYF; cdr3_nt: TGCAGCGCCCGTACTGCCACCTACGAGCAGTACTTC
j_call: TRBJ1-1; clone_size: -; v_call: TRBV12-3/TRBV12-4; d_call: -; cdr3_aa: CASRSQRSEAFF; cdr3_nt: TGTGCCAGCAGATCCCAAAGGTCTGAAGCTTTCTTT
j_call: TRBJ1-1; clone_size: few; v_call: TRBV6-5; d_call: -; cdr3_aa: CASSYSQGLTEAFF; cdr3_nt: TGTGCCAGCAGTTACTCCCAGGGGCTCACTGAAGCTTTCTTT
j_call: TRBJ2-1; clone_size: few; v_call: TRBV10-3; d_call: -; cdr3_aa: CAISDSRSGVLGNEQFF; cdr3_nt: TGTGCCATCAGTGACTCCAGGTCCGGGGTTTTGGGGAATGAGCAGTTCTTC
j_call: TRBJ1-5; clone_size: -; v_call: TRBV4-1; d_call: TRBD1; cdr3_aa: CASSQGGTGYQPQHF; cdr3_nt: TGCGCCAGCAGCCAAGGGGGGACAGGATATCAGCCCCAGCATTTT
j_call: TRBJ1-2; clone_size: few; v_call: TRBV27; d_call: TRBD1; cdr3_aa: CASRGQGANYGYTF; cdr3_nt: TGTGCCAGCAGGGGACAGGGGGCTAACTATGGCTACACCTTC